This passage covers 25 T cell receptor beta chains from one sample sequenced in a study of T cells in women clearing cervical HPV infection. TCRdb's table, derived via immunoSEQ multiplex PCR, lists solely in-frame clones and lacks some. The table lists 30,000 to 45,000 clones. Sequenced material: blood buffy coat. Receptors were obtained from a woman aged 18 to 75 with a cervical HPV16 infection that either progressed to CIN3+ or cleared (not recorded which).

As for this clone: Read data end 3 residues before the CDR3 end; the end is taken from the germline J gene. The chain carries TRBV13 and TRBJ2-7; TRBD1 might be the D (5 bases). The CDR3 has 14 amino acids. Germline V gives CDR1 PRHDT, CDR2 FYEKMQ (reference sequence). V was shortened by 1 base and J by 3 bases, with 10 bases between the two germline ends. CDR3 residues: CASSLEGRDYEQYF. CDR3 DNA, as far as it was read: TGTGCCAGCAGCTTAGAGGGCAGGGACTACGAG.

As for this clone: The read comes to an end 3 residues before the CDR3 does, leaving the germline J gene to fill in the end. V is TRBV2 and J is TRBJ1-1; D remains unclear. The length of the CDR3 is 14 residues. Per the germline V gene, CDR1 is SNHLY and CDR2 is FYNNEI. The V end lost 4 bases, the J end lost 1 base, and 10 bases lay between the germline ends. The part of the CDR3 DNA that was read is TGTGCCAGCAGTGTAAAAACAGCGAACACTGAA. Protein product: CASSVKTANTE. The CDR3 in full is CASSVKTANTEAFF.

Note on this clone: The DNA ends 3 residues before the CDR3 does, and the rest of the CDR3 is filled in from the germline J gene. This chain connects TRBV13 to TRBJ1-4, with 8 positions matching TRBD1. With V trimmed by 5 bases and J by 8 bases, 4 bases remained unmatched. The CDR3 extends over 13 amino acids. Germline V gene sequence: CDR1 PRHDT, CDR2 FYEKMQ (reference sequence). The sequenced CDR3 bases are TGTGCCAGCAGCATCAGGGGGCAAGAAAAA. This gives the protein CASSIRGQEK. The complete CDR3 protein is CASSIRGQEKLFF.

As regards this clone: The CDR3 is cut off 3 residues early in the read; its end comes from the germline J gene. The chain has TRBV23-1 and TRBJ2-3; weak D call: TRBD1 (5 bases). TRBV23-1 is reported as an ORF; its role is uncertain. CDR3 size: 16 residues. V lost 3 bases and J 1 base, leaving 14 bases between the germline ends. CDR3 bases read: TGCGCCAGCAGTCAGATCCCCAGGGTCGGCACAGATACG. Translation gives CASSQIPRVGTDT. In full, the CDR3 reads CASSQIPRVGTDTQYF.

As regards this clone: The junction does not match germline at one end; this may be a read error. Coverage ceases 3 residues before the CDR3 finishes, and the germline J gene fills in the end. In the same sample, other DNA sequences code for this CDR3. The genes are TRBV29-1 and TRBJ1-3, with D perhaps matching TRBD1 (5 bases). The CDR3 runs to 16 residues. Germline values: CDR1 SQVTM, CDR2 ANQGSEA. The CDR3 sequence is CSVEEELPGPGNTIYF. The part of the CDR3 DNA that was read is TGCAGCGTTGAAGAAGAGCTTCCAGGGCCTGGAAACACA.

Notes on this clone: The junction does not match germline at one end; this may be a read error. The CDR3 end is not reached by the read, which stops 3 residues before it; the germline J gene fills it in. The same CDR3 is also encoded by other DNA sequences in this sample. The V gene is TRBV30, the J gene TRBJ1-3, with 8 bases fitting TRBD1. This CDR3 comprises 13 residues. The V gene's germline CDR1 is GTSNPN and CDR2 SVGIG (reference sequence). The CDR3 DNA, read in part, is TGTGCCTGGATGGGACAGGAGATAAACACG. Its protein is CAWMGQEINT. The full CDR3 reads CAWMGQEINTIYF.

Concerning this clone: The missing CDR3 end, 3 residues past where the read stops, is filled in from the germline J gene. The chain is built from TRBV7-3 and TRBJ1-1; a weak D match, TRBD1 (5 bases). CDR1 and CDR2 (germline): SGHTA, FQGTGA. Trimming pared 0 bases from V and 3 bases from J, leaving 8 bases between. The CDR3 has 14 amino acids. CDR3 residues: CASSLTGTYTEAFF. The CDR3 bases that were read are TGTGCCAGCAGCTTAACAGGGACTTACACTGAA. Full variable domain (missing parts from reference TRBV7-3 and TRBJ1-1): GAGVSQTPSNKVTEKGKYVELRCDPISGHTALYWYRQSLGQGPEFLIYFQGTGAADDSGLPNDRFFAVRPEGSVSTLKIQRTERGDSAVYLCASSLTGTYTEAFFGQGTRLTVV.

The DNA read from the CDR3 is TGCAGTGCTAGTGTCGGACTAGCGGCCCCGTATGGTGAG. It yields the protein CSASVGLAAPYGE. Given in full, the CDR3 is CSASVGLAAPYGEQFF. This chain joins TRBV20-1 and TRBJ2-1, with 10 bases that match TRBD2. Sequencing ends 3 residues short of the CDR3 end; the germline J gene provides the rest. Trimming at V came to 3 bases and at J to 9 bases, leaving 14 bases not matched to a gene. The CDR3 extends over 16 amino acids. CDR1 is DFQATT, CDR2 SNEGSKA, per germline (reference sequence).

About this clone itself: The CDR3 end lies 3 residues beyond the end of the read and is filled in from the germline J gene. This chain links TRBV28 with TRBJ1-2; 8 nucleotides align to TRBD1. The length of the CDR3 is 14 residues. V lost 6 bases, J lost 4 bases, and 7 bases stayed unmatched. Per germline, CDR1 MDHEN and CDR2 SYDVKM. The CDR3 here is CASSPGQGVYGYTF. The part of the CDR3 DNA that was read is TGTGCCAGCAGCCCTGGACAGGGCGTCTATGGC.

A note on this clone: The sequence runs out 3 residues before the end of the CDR3; the remainder is reconstructed from the germline J gene. V gene TRBV18 combines with J gene TRBJ1-1; D uncertain. V was shortened by 6 bases and J by 1 base, with 15 bases between the two germline ends. From germline, CDR1 is KGHSH and CDR2 LQKENI. The CDR3 has 15 residues. CDR3 in amino acids: CASSRTPTANTEAFF. CDR3 bases read: TGTGCCAGCTCCCGCACCCCTACAGCGAACACTGAA.

A note on this clone: The CDR3 extends 3 residues past the end of the read, so its final part is completed from the germline J gene. The chain has TRBV20-1 and TRBJ1-6; TRBD1 aligns across 9 bases. J lost 8 bases, V lost 0 bases, and 5 bases had no gene match. Germline loops: CDR1 DFQATT, CDR2 SNEGSKA (reference sequence). The CDR3 sequence is 15 residues long. The CDR3 sequence: CSARDPGQGDSPLHF. The sequenced part of the CDR3 DNA is TGCAGTGCTAGAGATCCGGGACAGGGAGATTCACCC.

A word on this clone: The read comes to an end 3 residues before the CDR3 does, leaving the germline J gene to fill in the end. V is TRBV18 and J is TRBJ2-7; TRBD1 matches at 7 bases. Germline V gene sequence: CDR1 KGHSH, CDR2 LQKENI. The ends lost 3 bases at V and 4 bases at J; junction bases unmatched: 9. CDR3 size: 15 residues. The covered CDR3 bases are TGTGCCAGCTCACCCGAGGGACAGAAAGGGTACGAG. Translation gives CASSPEGQKGYE. The full-length CDR3 reads as CASSPEGQKGYEQYF.

About this clone itself: The CDR3 end falls 3 residues outside the read, so it is completed with the germline J gene. The chain joins TRBV19 to TRBJ2-7; TRBD1 matches at 10 bases. Germline CDR1 reads LNHDA; CDR2 reads SQIVND (reference sequence). V shed 3 bases, J shed 3 bases, and the junction held 5 bases outside the gene matches. The length of the CDR3 is 15 residues. CDR3 amino acids: CASSMWDRGDYEQYF. CDR3 bases read: TGTGCCAGTAGTATGTGGGACAGGGGAGACTACGAG.

With regard to this clone: The CDR3 is cut off 3 residues early in the read; its end comes from the germline J gene. The rearrangement uses TRBV7-6 and TRBJ2-1, with 11 bases lining up with TRBD1. Losses at the gene ends were 8 bases for V and 2 bases for J; bases not matched to a gene: 2. Germline V gives CDR1 SGHVS, CDR2 FNYEAQ. The CDR3 contains 14 residues. The part of the CDR3 DNA that was read is TGTGCCAGCCAGGGACAGGGGGCCTACAATGAG. Translating gives CASQGQGAYNE. The whole CDR3 protein is CASQGQGAYNEQFF.

As concerns this clone: The observed sequence ends 3 residues before the CDR3 terminus, with the missing tail filled in from the germline J gene. J is TRBJ1-1 and V is TRBV20-1; 9 bases match TRBD1. CDR3 size: 16 residues. The junction had 13 bases not matched to a gene; V was cut back by 2 bases and J by 6 bases. Germline V gene sequence: CDR1 DFQATT, CDR2 SNEGSKA (reference sequence). The sequenced part of the CDR3 DNA is TGCAGTGCTAGATTGACACCGGGACAGGGTAACGCTGAA. Translating gives CSARLTPGQGNAE. From start to end, the CDR3 is CSARLTPGQGNAEAFF.

Worth noting for this clone: The observed sequence ends 3 residues before the CDR3 terminus, with the missing tail filled in from the germline J gene. The chain joins TRBV7-6 to TRBJ2-1; possible D gene TRBD1, 6 bases. Trimming took 6 bases from V and 2 from J, leaving 14 bases between them. The CDR3 spans 15 residues. In germline, CDR1 is SGHVS, CDR2 FNYEAQ. The covered CDR3 bases are TGTGCCAGCAGACGGACAGAGGGGGCCTACAATGAG. Translation gives CASRRTEGAYNE. The CDR3, in full, reads CASRRTEGAYNEQFF.

A word on this clone: Read sequence stops 3 residues before the CDR3 end, and the germline J gene provides the missing end. The J gene is TRBJ2-4, the V gene TRBV7-2; 8 bases fit TRBD1. The germline gives CDR1 SGHTA, CDR2 FQGNSA. This CDR3 contains 14 residues. The CDR3 protein is CASSFSGTGYGQYF. The sequenced CDR3 bases are TGTGCCAGCAGCTTCTCCGGGACAGGCTATGGT.

Comment on this clone: The read ends 3 residues early relative to the CDR3; the germline J gene fills the gap. The rearrangement joins TRBV10-3 to TRBJ2-2; 8 bases are a match to TRBD1. The germline CDR1 and CDR2 sequences are ENHRY and SYGVKD. The CDR3 runs 15 residues. The V gene end was trimmed by 5 bases and the J gene end by 0 bases; junction bases not matched to a gene: 2. The DNA read from the CDR3 is TGTGCCATCAGTCGGACAGGGCCGAACACCGGGGAG. As protein: CAISRTGPNTGE. The full CDR3 reads CAISRTGPNTGELFF.

As concerns this clone: The DNA ends 3 residues before the CDR3 does, and the rest of the CDR3 is filled in from the germline J gene. The chain carries TRBV2 and TRBJ1-5; 9 positions match TRBD1. J was trimmed by 4 bases and V by 4 bases; bases with no gene match: 5. CDR3 length: 15 residues. Germline V gene data show CDR1 as SNHLY and CDR2 as FYNNEI. CDR3: CASSVGTGPNQPQHF. The sequenced CDR3 bases are TGTGCCAGCAGTGTCGGGACAGGGCCGAATCAGCCC.

As to this clone: The sequenced fragment ends 3 residues before the CDR3 boundary, so the rest is inferred from the germline J gene. The V call is TRBV19, the J call TRBJ1-4; no clear D. The CDR3 is 14 residues long. The germline gives CDR1 LNHDA, CDR2 SQIVND (reference sequence). This CDR3 is CASSLSSYNSPLFF. The sequenced CDR3 bases are TGTGCCAGTAGTCTTAGCTCCTATAATTCACCA.

As to this clone: Read sequence stops 3 residues before the CDR3 end, and the germline J gene provides the missing end. The chain combines TRBV7-6 with TRBJ2-3; 9 bases agree with TRBD2. The CDR3 runs 18 residues. Per germline, CDR1 SGHVS and CDR2 FNYEAQ. The junction had 10 bases not matched to a gene; V was cut back by 1 base and J by 2 bases. The sequenced part of the CDR3 DNA is TGTGCCAGCAGCTTAGGGGTCTTCGCGGGGGGGAACACAGATACG. This gives the protein CASSLGVFAGGNTDT. The full CDR3 protein reads CASSLGVFAGGNTDTQYF.

Worth noting for this clone: The read terminates 3 residues before the CDR3 end, so the remaining end is supplied by the germline J gene. This chain links TRBV10-2 with TRBJ2-2; TRBD1 aligns across 8 bases. The V segment lost 6 bases and the J segment 1 base; nucleotides outside the gene matches: 7. This CDR3 is built from 16 residues. Germline V gene sequence: CDR1 WSHSY, CDR2 SAAADI. The CDR3 DNA, read in part, is TGCGCCAGCAGCGATGACAGGGGAAAGAACACCGGGGAG. Its translation is CASSDDRGKNTGE. The full CDR3 reads CASSDDRGKNTGELFF.

A word on this clone: Read data end 3 residues before the CDR3 end; the end is taken from the germline J gene. V is TRBV19 and J is TRBJ1-4; weak D call: TRBD1 (6 bases). The length of the CDR3 is 13 residues. V shed 8 bases and J shed 3 bases, with 10 bases lying between them. CDR1 is LNHDA and CDR2 is SQIVND in the germline V gene (reference sequence). The sequenced part of the CDR3 DNA is TGTGCCAGTCACCGACAGGCTAATGAAAAA. Encoded protein: CASHRQANEK. The whole CDR3 region reads CASHRQANEKLFF.

A remark on this clone: The sequenced fragment ends 3 residues before the CDR3 boundary, so the rest is inferred from the germline J gene. The chain combines TRBV14 with TRBJ1-1; D might be TRBD1 (5 bases). The CDR3 length is 14 residues. V gave up 1 base and J gave up 7 bases, with 13 bases separating them. Germline V gene sequence: CDR1 SGHDN, CDR2 FVKESK. Here the CDR3 reads CASSQVPGGNEAFF. The DNA read from the CDR3 is TGTGCCAGCAGCCAAGTACCCGGGGGGAATGAA.

In the case of this clone: The CDR3 is cut off 3 residues early in the read; its end comes from the germline J gene. V gene TRBV4-2 combines with J gene TRBJ1-1; D remains unclear. Deletions cut 4 bases from V and 2 bases from J, with 20 bases between. The CDR3 loop spans 17 amino acids. CDR1 and CDR2 from the germline V gene are LGHNA and YNFKEQ. The sequenced part of the CDR3 DNA is TGTGCCAGCAGCCTTGAGGGCAGGCAGCCCCCTAACACTGAA. Protein: CASSLEGRQPPNTE. The full CDR3 reads CASSLEGRQPPNTEAFF.